Presented here are 24 T cell receptor beta chains from one specimen sequenced in a study of cytomegalovirus exposure and HLA in healthy donors. The assay was immunoSEQ multiplex PCR, and TCRdb's table has in-frame clones only and misses some. This sample carries under 200,000 clones, less than 95% of them seen once, and the ten largest clones take more than 2.5%. Sequenced: PBMCs. The receptors derive from a woman younger than 35 in good health and CMV-seropositive.

V usage is TRBV29-1 and J usage is TRBJ2-7; maybe TRBD1 (5 bases). The length of the CDR3 is 13 residues. Looked up from germline, CDR1 is SQVTM and CDR2 is ANQGSEA. V was shortened by 6 bases and J by 2 bases, with 14 bases between the two germline ends. CDR3 sequence reads: CSVRPGLAYEQYF. The CDR3 DNA follows: TGCAGCGTCAGGCCAGGGCTCGCCTACGAGCAGTACTTC.

This clone occurred a few times. The chain combines TRBV19 with TRBJ1-5, with D unresolved. This CDR3 spans 14 amino acids. Germline lookup yields CDR1 LNHDA and CDR2 SQIVND (reference sequence). V lost 0 bases to trimming and J lost 0 bases, with 3 bases between them. The CDR3 DNA sequence: TGTGCCAGTAGTATAGAGCGTAGCAATCAGCCCCAGCATTTT. Translated: CASSIERSNQPQHF.

The rearrangement uses TRBV5-1 and TRBJ2-1, with 11 bases matching TRBD2. CDR1 and CDR2 from the germline V gene are SGHRS and YFSETQ. The CDR3 runs 18 residues. Trimming took 3 bases from V and 12 from J; bases not matched to a gene: 20. As DNA, the CDR3 is TGCGCCAGCAGCTCCTCCCCCCCAGGCCGGGGTAGCGGGAGGGGGCAGTTCTTC. Protein product: CASSSSPPGRGSGRGQFF.

This CDR3 reads CASSLDKWAEKLFF. The CDR3 DNA is TGTGCCAGCAGCCTCGACAAATGGGCTGAAAAACTGTTTTTT. The chain is built from TRBV6-5 and TRBJ1-4; D remains unclear. The CDR3 length is 14 residues. V lost 6 bases, J lost 7 bases, and 15 bases lay in between. CDR1 is MNHEY and CDR2 is SVGAGI in the germline V gene.

The chain links TRBV19 to TRBJ1-1; D not resolved. The CDR3 loop spans 18 amino acids. Germline-derived CDR1 and CDR2 are LNHDA and SQIVND (reference sequence). V lost 3 bases, J lost 1 base, and 21 bases lay in between. The DNA for the CDR3 is TGTGCCAGTAGTATTTTATTAGACTGGAGAGTGACGAACACTGAAGCTTTCTTT. This sequence encodes CASSILLDWRVTNTEAFF.

This chain links TRBV27 with TRBJ1-1; D is undetermined. V was clipped by 2 bases and J by 5 bases, with 9 bases between them. The CDR3 sequence is 13 residues long. Germline loops: CDR1 MNHEY, CDR2 SMNVEV (reference sequence). The DNA of the CDR3 is TGTGCCAGCAGTTTAGTATCGGGGACTGAAGCTTTCTTT. This encodes CASSLVSGTEAFF.

The rearrangement links TRBV29-1 to TRBJ2-1, with D perhaps TRBD2 (7 bases). CDR3 length: 17 amino acids. Germline assignment: CDR1 SQVTM and CDR2 ANQGSEA. V was trimmed by 0 bases and J by 0 bases, leaving 15 bases between them. This CDR3 is CSVEDLYRGASYNEQFF. The CDR3 DNA is TGCAGCGTTGAAGATCTTTACCGGGGGGCCTCCTACAATGAGCAGTTCTTC.

The chain joins TRBV7-3 to TRBJ2-3; a possible D gene is TRBD2 (5 bases). V was clipped by 5 bases and J by 8 bases, with 8 bases between them. This CDR3 comprises 11 residues. Germline V lookup: CDR1 SGHTA, CDR2 FQGTGA. DNA of the CDR3: TGTGCCAGCAGCCCGCGGGCTACGCAGTATTTT. It encodes CASSPRATQYF.

The genes are TRBV7-9 and TRBJ2-3, with 7 bases lining up with TRBD1. Germline V lookup: CDR1 SEHNR, CDR2 FQNEAQ (reference sequence). The CDR3 loop spans 15 amino acids. Trimming cost V 3 bases and J 3 bases; bases outside gene matches: 6. CDR3 coding DNA: TGTGCCAGCAGCTTCCGAGGGGGCGGGACAGATACGCAGTATTTT. This translates into CASSFRGGGTDTQYF. The full variable domain, in which reference TRBV7-9 and TRBJ2-3 provide the parts outside the CDR3, is DTGVSQNPRHKITKRGQNVTFRCDPISEHNRLYWYRQTLGQGPEFLTYFQNEAQLEKSRLLSDRFSAERPKGSFSTLEIQRTEQGDSAMYLCASSFRGGGTDTQYFGPGTRLTVL.

This chain uses TRBV5-1 with TRBJ2-7; TRBD1 is a possible D gene (6 bases). The germline V gene encodes CDR1 SGHRS and CDR2 YFSETQ. V shed 3 bases and J shed 2 bases, with 12 bases lying between them. The CDR3 is made up of 14 amino acids. CDR3 DNA sequence: TGCGCCAGCAGCTATCAGACAGGTCCCTACGAGCAGTACTTC. It codes for CASSYQTGPYEQYF.

This rearrangement joins TRBV5-1 to TRBJ2-2; possibly TRBD2 for D (7 bases). Germline CDR1 reads SGHRS; CDR2 reads YFSETQ. The CDR3 loop spans 17 amino acids. V gave up 2 bases and J gave up 2 bases, with 16 bases separating them. CDR3 region: CASSLFNAGANTGELFF. As DNA, the CDR3 is TGCGCCAGCAGCTTATTTAACGCGGGGGCTAACACCGGGGAGCTGTTTTTT.

V gene TRBV30 combines with J gene TRBJ1-5, with D uncertain. CDR3 length equals 18 residues. Germline V gene sequence: CDR1 GTSNPN, CDR2 SVGIG (reference sequence). Trimming took 2 bases from V and 1 from J, leaving 21 bases between them. The CDR3, as DNA: TGTGCCTGGAGTACTGGAACAGAGGGCCTATTGAGCAATCAGCCCCAGCATTTT. It yields the protein CAWSTGTEGLLSNQPQHF.

V is TRBV6-6 and J is TRBJ2-7; D may be TRBD1 (6 bases). The V gene lost 10 bases and the J gene lost 6 bases, with 22 bases spanning the gap. CDR1 is MNHNY, CDR2 SVGAGI, per germline (reference sequence). The CDR3 consists of 14 residues. The DNA for the CDR3 is TGTGCCACGAAACCGGGACAACTCTCCCCCGAGCAGTACTTC. Translation gives CATKPGQLSPEQYF.

CDR3 protein: CASSSQGWPLSTEAFF. The DNA for the CDR3 is TGTGCCAGTAGTTCACAGGGTTGGCCCCTTAGCACTGAAGCTTTCTTT. This chain uses TRBV19 with TRBJ1-1, with D maybe TRBD1 (6 bases). Per the germline V gene, CDR1 is LNHDA and CDR2 is SQIVND (reference sequence). CDR3 length: 16 residues. V lost 5 bases to trimming and J lost 4 bases, with 20 bases between them.

The count of this clone is one. J is TRBJ2-3 and V is TRBV5-6, with D perhaps matching TRBD2 (5 bases). The CDR3 extends over 15 amino acids. The V end lost 3 bases, the J end lost 0 bases, and 11 bases lay between the germline ends. Germline V gives CDR1 SGHDT, CDR2 YYEEEE. CDR3 region: CASSSLARSTDTQYF. In DNA form, the CDR3 reads TGTGCCAGCAGCTCCCTAGCTCGTAGCACAGATACGCAGTATTTT. Complete variable domain (other parts from reference TRBV5-6 and TRBJ2-3): DAGVTQSPTHLIKTRGQQVTLRCSPKSGHDTVSWYQQALGQGPQFIFQYYEEEERQRGNFPDRFSGHQFPNYSSELNVNALLLGDSALYLCASSSLARSTDTQYFGPGTRLTVL.

V usage is TRBV6-5 and J usage is TRBJ2-2; D is ambiguous. The V end lost 0 bases, the J end lost 6 bases, and 11 bases lay between the germline ends. The CDR3 is 15 residues long. Germline CDR1 MNHEY, CDR2 SVGAGI. In nucleotides, the CDR3 is TGTGCCAGCAGTTACTCATTACCAGATCCCGGGGAGCTGTTTTTT. Translating gives CASSYSLPDPGELFF.

This clone was detected once. The J gene is TRBJ1-6, the V gene TRBV6-5; TRBD1 might be the D (6 bases). CDR1 MNHEY and CDR2 SVGAGI come from the germline V gene. V was shortened by 2 bases and J by 6 bases, with 11 bases between the two germline ends. The length of the CDR3 is 15 residues. This CDR3 is CASSYLTGINSPLHF. The CDR3 nucleotides are TGTGCCAGCAGTTACCTGACAGGAATTAATTCACCCCTCCACTTT.

The chain employs TRBV19 and TRBJ2-1, with TRBD2 matching over 7 bases. The CDR3 is 17 amino acids. Losses at the gene ends were 2 bases for V and 2 bases for J; bases not matched to a gene: 9. Germline CDR1 is LNHDA and CDR2 is SQIVND (reference sequence). CDR3 region: CASSIRGGSVTYNEQFF. The CDR3 DNA follows: TGTGCCAGTAGTATACGTGGCGGGAGCGTAACCTACAATGAGCAGTTCTTC.

The chain links TRBV15 to TRBJ2-5; TRBD2 matches 12 bases. Unmatched junction bases numbered 6, after V lost 6 bases and J lost 4 bases. The CDR3 extends over 15 amino acids. Germline-derived CDR1 and CDR2 are LNHNV and YYDKDF (reference sequence). CDR3 amino acids: CATSSSGRAGETQYF. Written as DNA, the CDR3 is TGTGCCACCAGTTCTAGCGGGAGGGCCGGAGAGACCCAGTACTTC.

The rearrangement links TRBV15 to TRBJ2-2; TRBD1 matches 11 bases. J gave up 4 bases and V 3 bases, and 4 bases lay outside the gene matches. The CDR3 is made up of 16 amino acids. The germline V gene encodes CDR1 LNHNV and CDR2 YYDKDF (reference sequence). The CDR3 protein is CATSRAGQGATGELFF. CDR3 DNA sequence: TGTGCCACCAGCAGGGCCGGACAGGGGGCCACCGGGGAGCTGTTTTTT.

V usage is TRBV29-1 and J usage is TRBJ2-3; 8 bases map to TRBD2. There are 13 residues in the CDR3. V lost 4 bases and J lost 5; bases outside the gene matches: 5. Per the germline V gene, CDR1 is SQVTM and CDR2 is ANQGSEA. This CDR3 reads CSVVRREEDTQYF. The CDR3, as DNA: TGCAGCGTTGTAAGGCGGGAGGAAGATACGCAGTATTTT.

The rearrangement joins TRBV5-8 to TRBJ1-3; D is uncertain. CDR1 and CDR2 (germline): SGHTS, YDEGEE. Trimming pared 1 base from V and 0 bases from J, leaving 11 bases between. There are 16 residues in the CDR3. CDR3 region: CASSLNLGASGNTIYF. As DNA, the CDR3 is TGTGCCAGCAGCTTGAACCTGGGAGCCTCTGGAAACACCATATATTTT.

The V gene is TRBV11-3, the J gene TRBJ1-1; D unclear. Germline V gene lookup returns CDR1 SGHNT and CDR2 YENEEA. CDR3 size: 13 residues. V lost 5 bases, J lost 5 bases, and 12 bases lay in between. In DNA form, the CDR3 reads TGTGCCAGCAGCAAACGTAGCGGGACTGAAGCTTTCTTT. It encodes CASSKRSGTEAFF.

The chain is built from TRBV11-2 and TRBJ2-1, with 10 positions matching TRBD2. This CDR3 contains 15 residues. J gave up 3 bases and V 5 bases, and 4 bases lay outside the gene matches. From germline, CDR1 is SGHAT and CDR2 FQNNGV. The CDR3 DNA reads TGTGCCAGCAGCCTAGCGGGAGAAATCTACAATGAGCAGTTCTTC. It is translated as CASSLAGEIYNEQFF.